This T cell receptor beta chain was obtained from a study of vaccination and CD4 T cells after COVID-19. In the study overall: Post-COVID specimens were obtained a median around 100 days after diagnosis (range 35 to 161). Stimuli were overlapping spike peptide pools of SARS-CoV-2 and three common cold coronaviruses (HCoV-NL63, HCoV-OC43, HCoV-229E). Cultures serving as controls received a peptide pool (CEFX or HIV-1 Nef) or no peptide.

Oncomine TCR Beta short-read sequencing was applied to DNA from cultured CD4+ T cells. In TCRdb, the PCR reads were re-called with MiXCR into one record per CDR3 protein. The top ten clones hold over 3.5% of a sample with just over 20,000 distinct CDR3 sequences, under 55% of them seen once. Sample treatment: roughly ten-day PBMC culture with coronavirus spike peptide pools or control peptides (ViraFEST assay). After roughly ten days of culture, CD4+ T cells were negatively selected. This clonotype was seen more than once but under ten times. What it binds is unknown. The specimen was CD4+ T cells from blood, cultured in vitro. The sequence came from a human donor who had recovered from COVID-19.

DNA of the CDR3: TGTGCCAGCAGTCTTATTGGAACAGGGGGCTTCACTGAAGCTTTCTTT. Protein product: CASSLIGTGGFTEAFF. The chain combines TRBV6-1 with TRBJ1-1; TRBD1 aligns across 9 bases. Germline CDR1 MNHNS, CDR2 SASEGT. V was pared by 5 bases and J by 4 bases, with 11 bases of the junction left unmatched. The CDR3 runs 16 residues.